This T cell receptor (beta chain) was captured by sequencing in a study of control samples from healthy donors and cancer patients. The ends were cut back, 2 bases at V and 1 base at J, with 8 bases in the middle. CDR1 and CDR2 from the germline V gene are LNHDA and SQIVND (reference sequence). CDR3 length equals 14 residues. TCRdb's table, derived via immunoSEQ multiplex PCR, lists solely in-frame clones and lacks some. The repertoire holds some 130,000 clones, with around 92% as singletons. The receptor was isolated from a woman between 45 and 60 years old in good health. V usage is TRBV19 and J usage is TRBJ1-1; D remains unclear. Sequencing was performed on blood. CDR3: CASSIQKQNTEAFF. CDR3 DNA: TGTGCCAGTAGTATACAGAAACAGAACACTGAAGCTTTCTTT.